The 15 T cell receptor beta chains below all came from one sample that was sequenced in a study of shared clonotypes between healthy human individuals. The repertoire was sequenced with immunoSEQ multiplex PCR; TCRdb's copy has only in-frame clones and lacks some. The data show some 630,000 clones, 55% to 75% seen once. Sequenced sample: memory CD4+ T cells sorted from blood. Subset here: CD45RA-negative fraction. Source of these receptors: a woman under 40 in good health.

As DNA, the CDR3 is TGCGCCAGCAGCTTTCAGGGTGGGGAAAACACTGAAGCTTTCTTT. Its translation: CASSFQGGENTEAFF. The chain links TRBV5-1 to TRBJ1-1; tentatively, D is TRBD1 (5 bases). The CDR3 length is 15 residues. Trimming shortened V by 2 bases and J by 2 bases, and 13 bases separated the two germline ends. In germline, CDR1 is SGHRS, CDR2 YFSETQ.

The chain links TRBV11-2 to TRBJ2-5; 13 bases fit TRBD2. V trimming: 6 bases; J trimming: 2 bases; junction bases outside the gene matches: 6. CDR3 length equals 16 residues. From germline, CDR1 is SGHAT and CDR2 FQNNGV. CDR3 bases: TGTGCCAGCAGACCCACTAGCGGGAGGGGGCAAGAGACCCAGTACTTC. Its protein is CASRPTSGRGQETQYF.

This clone was counted a few times. The rearrangement links TRBV2 to TRBJ1-4, with 9 bases that match TRBD1. Germline V CDR1 and CDR2: SNHLY, FYNNEI. V lost 9 bases, J lost 5 bases, and 4 bases stayed unmatched. The CDR3 spans 13 residues. The CDR3: CASTGGRNEKLFF. The CDR3 DNA reads TGTGCCAGTACAGGGGGCCGGAATGAAAAACTGTTTTTT.

The chain employs TRBV18 and TRBJ2-5; tentative D call: TRBD2 (6 bases). CDR1 is KGHSH, CDR2 LQKENI, per germline. Trimming stripped 1 base from V and 1 base from J, with 19 bases between. The CDR3 totals 18 residues. DNA of the CDR3: TGTGCCAGCTCACCACGGTTACAGTCGCTAGCGTCCCAAGAGACCCAGTACTTC. This translates into CASSPRLQSLASQETQYF.

The J gene is TRBJ1-1, the V gene TRBV9; D not resolved. This CDR3 comprises 15 residues. Germline V CDR1 and CDR2: SGDLS, YYNGEE. V lost 0 bases to trimming and J lost 3 bases, with 12 bases between them. CDR3 region: CASSVAVGGHTEAFF. CDR3 in DNA: TGTGCCAGCAGCGTAGCTGTGGGCGGGCACACTGAAGCTTTCTTT.

This chain links TRBV28 with TRBJ2-2, with D perhaps matching TRBD1 or TRBD2 (5 bases each). The CDR3 contains 11 residues. V gave up 8 bases and J gave up 6 bases, with 7 bases separating them. CDR1 MDHEN and CDR2 SYDVKM come from the germline V gene. The CDR3 protein is CASRGAGELFF. CDR3 DNA: TGTGCCAGCCGAGGGGCCGGGGAGCTGTTTTTT.

The chain joins TRBV5-1 to TRBJ2-5; D not resolved. V gave up 0 bases and J gave up 5 bases, with 11 bases separating them. CDR3 length: 14 amino acids. From germline, CDR1 is SGHRS and CDR2 YFSETQ. CDR3 sequence: CASSLGSVWETQYF. The CDR3 DNA follows: TGCGCCAGCAGCTTGGGGTCGGTCTGGGAGACCCAGTACTTC. Variable domain in full (rest from reference TRBV5-1 and TRBJ2-5): KAGVTQTPRYLIKTRGQQVTLSCSPISGHRSVSWYQQTPGQGLQFLFEYFSETQRNKGNFPGRFSGRQFSNSRSEMNVSTLELGDSALYLCASSLGSVWETQYFGPGTRLLVL.

In DNA, the CDR3 is TGCGCCAGCAGCCCGGGACAGGGGGCCGGAAATGAGCAGTTCTTC. Translating it yields CASSPGQGAGNEQFF. V usage is TRBV5-1 and J usage is TRBJ2-1, with TRBD1 matching over 12 bases. Germline values: CDR1 SGHRS, CDR2 YFSETQ. After removal of 4 bases from V and 7 bases from J, the junction contained 6 bases not matched to a gene. CDR3 size: 15 residues.

The rearrangement joins TRBV21-1 to TRBJ2-1. TRBV21-1 is a pseudogene. The length of the CDR3 is 18 residues. CDR3 DNA: TGTGCCAGCAGCGAATGCCCCCCCACCCCACGTGCTCTCAATGAGCAGTTCTTC. Protein sequence: CASSECPPTPRALNEQFF.

This chain links TRBV19 with TRBJ1-1; D is perhaps TRBD1 (5 bases). The V end lost 0 bases, the J end lost 1 base, and 15 bases lay between the germline ends. Germline CDR1 LNHDA, CDR2 SQIVND (reference sequence). This CDR3 has 17 amino acids. CDR3 nucleotides: TGTGCCAGTAGTATAGACTCACATTGGAGGGGGAACACTGAAGCTTTCTTT. As protein: CASSIDSHWRGNTEAFF.

The chain recombines TRBV28 with TRBJ1-1; no reliable D call. Germline-derived CDR1 and CDR2 are MDHEN and SYDVKM. V was clipped by 5 bases and J by 9 bases, with 16 bases between them. This CDR3 is built from 13 residues. CDR3 nucleotides: TGTGCCAGCAGTGGCGGCCTTGACGGGAAAGCTTTCTTT. This encodes CASSGGLDGKAFF.

For this clone: A much larger clone lies a single base off, so this may be a read error. The same CDR3 arises from other DNA sequences in this sample as well. The chain has TRBV19 and TRBJ1-2, with 7 bases fitting TRBD1. This CDR3 is 14 amino acids long. J was trimmed by 2 bases and V by 3 bases; bases with no gene match: 3. The V gene's germline CDR1 is LNHDA and CDR2 SQIVND (reference sequence). CDR3 amino acids: CASSIGTENYGYTF. CDR3 DNA sequence: TGTGCCAGTAGTATCGGGACAGAGAACTATGGCTACACCTTC.

Turning to this clone: This probably arose from a read error, given a far larger clone one base away. Other DNA sequences of this sample code for an identical CDR3. The CDR3: CASRKPGTYEQYF. The CDR3 region has the DNA TGTGCCAGCAGGAAACCGGGGACCTACGAGCAGTACTTT. The chain is built from TRBV7-3 and TRBJ2-7; TRBD1 or TRBD2 may be the D gene (5 bases each). CDR1 SGHTA and CDR2 FQGTGA come from the germline V gene. This CDR3 has 13 amino acids.

J is TRBJ2-5 and V is TRBV28; D may be TRBD2 (6 bases). The V and J ends lost 7 bases and 4 bases respectively, with 16 bases between them. Germline CDR1 and CDR2: MDHEN and SYDVKM. The CDR3 consists of 14 residues. The CDR3 DNA reads TGTGCCAGCACCCCCCCGGGGAGGCCAGAGACCCAGTACTTC. As protein: CASTPPGRPETQYF.

The chain has TRBV28 and TRBJ2-1, with D possibly being TRBD1 (6 bases). The CDR3 extends over 14 amino acids. CDR1 MDHEN and CDR2 SYDVKM come from the germline V gene. Trimming stripped 10 bases from V and 0 bases from J, with 13 bases between. The CDR3: CANRTESSYNEQFF. In DNA, the CDR3 is TGTGCCAATAGGACAGAAAGCTCCTACAATGAGCAGTTCTTC.